This T cell receptor beta chain originates from a study of cytomegalovirus exposure and HLA in healthy donors. This clone was seen a few times. Its antigen is as yet unknown. Findings and limits, study-wide: It was only CMV serostatus that was available as immune exposure information. A missense variant in DCLRE1C was later tied to TCR beta V- and J-gene trimming.

The junction had 8 bases not matched to a gene; V was cut back by 6 bases and J by 0 bases. CDR1 and CDR2 from the germline V gene are MDHEN and SYDVKM. This CDR3 comprises 15 residues. In the PCR, 60 Vbeta and 13 Jbeta primers were used. Profiling relied on immunoSEQ multiplex PCR, and the TCRdb table lists in-frame clones only, not all of them. The table lists 100,000 to 150,000 clones, over 75% of them singletons. The clonotype was recovered from a man aged 25-45 years in good health and CMV-seronegative. V and J are TRBV28 and TRBJ2-7; TRBD1 aligns across 7 bases. Sequencing was done on a sample of PBMCs. CDR3 nucleotide sequence: TGTGCCAGCAGACCTACTCAGGGGGTCTCCTACGAGCAGTACTTC. This codes for CASRPTQGVSYEQYF.